These T cell receptor beta chains were read from a single sample in a study of regulatory T cells in long-lasting Graves disease. One entry per CDR3 protein, called by TCRdb with MiXCR from the multiplex PCR reads. The repertoire holds about 540,000 distinct CDR3 sequences, with roughly 13% as singletons. This sample was also put to use in a study of T cells in Graves' hyperthyroidism and ophthalmopathy.

Sequenced material: peripheral blood mononuclear cells (PBMCs), taken at new diagnosis, from a patient treated with antithyroid drugs. Receptors originate from a man aged 25-45 years with Graves disease. The CDR3 runs from the conserved cysteine through the conserved F or W. The D gene is left open where the match is weak. A clone size is listed for some rows: how often the clone was seen (once, few, many), or a class if it is expanded.

CDR3	DNA	D	size	V	J
CASGLARAGKETQYF	TGTGCTAGTGGTTTGGCCCGCGCCGGAAAAGAGACCCAGTACTTC	-	many	TRBV12-5	TRBJ2-5
CASSPRHRLNQPQHF	TGTGCCAGCAGTCCCCGGCACAGGTTGAATCAGCCCCAGCATTTT	-	-	TRBV6-4	TRBJ1-5
CASSPAGQGYFGYTF	TGTGCCAGCAGCCCCGCGGGACAGGGGTACTTTGGCTACACCTTC	TRBD1	many	TRBV7-2	TRBJ1-2
CASSFTVVYGNEQFF	TGTGCCAGCAGTTTTACAGTTGTTTACGGGAATGAGCAGTTCTTC	-	many	TRBV12-3/TRBV12-4	TRBJ2-1
CASSPTPGFASGVNEQYF	TGTGCCAGCTCACCGACACCGGGCTTTGCGAGCGGAGTCAACGAGCAGTACTTC	-	-	TRBV18	TRBJ2-7
CATRLVANSYEQYF	TGTGCCACCCGGTTAGTAGCGAACTCCTACGAGCAGTACTTC	-	many	TRBV2	TRBJ2-7
CASSFGEGAYGYTF	TGTGCCAGCAGCTTCGGAGAGGGTGCCTATGGCTACACCTTC	-	-	TRBV5-6	TRBJ1-2
CAISESNFPINEQYF	TGTGCCATCAGTGAGTCGAATTTCCCTATTAACGAGCAGTACTTC	-	many	TRBV10-3	TRBJ2-7
CSVMDGYSYEQYF	TGCAGCGTCATGGACGGGTACTCCTACGAGCAGTACTTC	-	many	TRBV29-1	TRBJ2-7
CSARDVSDTQYF	TGCAGTGCTAGAGATGTTTCAGATACGCAGTATTTT	-	many	TRBV20-1	TRBJ2-3
CSVAGLAETPHTDTQYF	TGCAGCGTCGCGGGACTAGCCGAAACACCACACACAGATACGCAGTATTTT	TRBD2	many	TRBV29-1	TRBJ2-3
CATKLAGPYNEQFF	TGTGCCACCAAACTAGCGGGACCCTACAATGAGCAGTTCTTC	TRBD2	-	TRBV27	TRBJ2-1
CASSSYGQPGSTDTRYF	TGCGCCAGCAGCTCCTATGGACAGCCAGGGAGCACAGATACGCGGTATTTT	-	-	TRBV5-1	TRBJ2-3
CASSLGQGESSPLHF	TGCGCCAGCAGCTTGGGGCAGGGGGAAAGTTCACCCCTCCACTTT	TRBD1	many	TRBV5-1	TRBJ1-6
CATSAPALLQQGKQYF	TGTGCCACCAGTGCCCCTGCTTTGTTGCAACAGGGAAAGCAGTACTTC	-	few	TRBV24-1	TRBJ2-7
CASSHGPTSGGYTF	TGTGCCAGCAGTCATGGACCGACCTCGGGAGGCTACACCTTC	-	-	TRBV6-1	TRBJ1-2
CASSQGQLAEGETQYF	TGTGCCAGCAGCCAAGGGCAACTAGCGGAAGGAGAGACCCAGTACTTC	TRBD2	-	TRBV14	TRBJ2-5
CSVDIGGSEQFF	TGCAGCGTTGATATAGGGGGCAGTGAGCAGTTCTTC	TRBD1	few	TRBV29-1	TRBJ2-1
CAWTVRKGQPQHF	TGTGCCTGGACAGTCAGAAAGGGTCAGCCCCAGCATTTT	-	many	TRBV30	TRBJ1-5
CASSSSAGSSYEQYF	TGTGCCAGTAGTTCTTCAGCCGGGAGCTCCTACGAGCAGTACTTC	-	few	TRBV19	TRBJ2-7
CASSLLGDGAETQYF	TGCGCCAGCAGCTTGTTAGGGGACGGGGCGGAGACCCAGTACTTC	-	-	TRBV5-1	TRBJ2-5
CASSYRLAVNTGELFF	TGTGCCAGCAGCTACCGACTAGCGGTGAACACCGGGGAGCTGTTTTTT	TRBD2	-	TRBV5-6	TRBJ2-2